These 5 T cell receptor beta chains were all obtained from the same sample, sequenced in a study of blood T cell repertoires in COVID-19. Here immunoSEQ multiplex PCR was the method, and the copy in TCRdb shows in-frame clones only, minus some. The top ten hold 15% to 20% of the sample, which has some 50,000 clones, roughly 77% seen once. Input material: peripheral blood. Receptors were obtained from a human donor with active or convalescent COVID-19. The donor label of this sample is uncertain.

This clone came up a few times. The DNA for the CDR3 is TGTGCCAGCAGCAAACCCCACAGTCCTATAGCCAAAAACATTCAGTACTTC. Its protein product is CASSKPHSPIAKNIQYF. The rearrangement joins TRBV21-1 to TRBJ2-4; TRBD1, the table's D call, lacks a check against the DNA. TRBV21-1 is flagged as a pseudogene. This CDR3 contains 17 residues.

This clone was observed once. The V gene is TRBV4-1, the J gene TRBJ2-7; the match to TRBD2 covers 10 bases. CDR1 and CDR2 from the germline V gene are MGHRA and YSYEKL. Germline trimming cut 4 bases from V and 0 bases from J; bases unmatched to any gene: 12. The CDR3 covers 18 residues. The CDR3 DNA follows: TGCGCCAGCAGCCTTCGCCGACTAGCGGGTCAAAGCTCCTACGAGCAGTACTTC. Protein sequence: CASSLRRLAGQSSYEQYF.

J is TRBJ1-4 and V is TRBV30; D is perhaps TRBD1 (5 bases). This CDR3 is 12 amino acids long. Trimming cost V 2 bases and J 12 bases, with 13 bases left between them. Germline CDR1 is GTSNPN and CDR2 is SVGIG (reference sequence). DNA of the CDR3: TGTGCCTGGAGTTACGGAGGGACGGAACTGTTTTTT. It encodes CAWSYGGTELFF.

The V and J genes are TRBV7-2 and TRBJ2-1; 9 nucleotides line up with TRBD2. V was clipped by 4 bases and J by 1 base; unmatched bases: 2. The CDR3 spans 15 residues. Germline values: CDR1 SGHTA, CDR2 FQGNSA. The CDR3 nucleotides read TGTGCCAGCAGCTCTAGCGGGAAGTCCTACAATGAGCAGTTCTTC. It codes for CASSSSGKSYNEQFF. Full variable domain (missing parts from reference TRBV7-2 and TRBJ2-1): GAGVSQSPSNKVTEKGKDVELRCDPISGHTALYWYRQSLGQGLEFLIYFQGNSAPDKSGLPSDRFSAERTGGSVSTLTIQRTQQEDSAVYLCASSSSGKSYNEQFFGPGTRLTVL.

The V gene is TRBV7-8, the J gene TRBJ1-1; 7 bases align to TRBD1. There are 14 residues in the CDR3. Trimming cost V 1 base and J 5 bases; bases outside gene matches: 4. Germline values: CDR1 SGHVS, CDR2 FQNEAQ. CDR3 region: CASSLVQGGTEAFF. Here the CDR3 DNA reads TGTGCCAGCAGCTTAGTCCAGGGGGGAACTGAAGCTTTCTTT.